This T cell receptor (beta chain) was retrieved from a study of blood T cell repertoires in COVID-19. CDR1 is LGHDT, CDR2 YNNKEL, per germline (reference sequence). This CDR3 contains 15 residues. Losses at the gene ends were 2 bases for V and 2 bases for J; bases not matched to a gene: 3. Original methodology: Estimation of nucleated cell counts was performed using reference gene primer amplification. This table comes from immunoSEQ multiplex PCR, and its TCRdb copy is limited to in-frame clones, with some not included. That table is the source of V, J and clone size, and D and trimming were worked out from the DNA. The data hold around 310,000 clones, with roughly 90% observed a single time.

The chain has TRBV3-1 (or the pseudogene TRBV3-2) and TRBJ2-7; 10 bases fit TRBD1. The sequencing input was peripheral blood. The receptor comes from a woman in her 50s with active or convalescent COVID-19. The CDR3 region is CASSQTGTGAYEQYF. The CDR3 DNA reads as TGTGCCAGCAGCCAAACCGGGACAGGGGCCTACGAGCAGTACTTC.